Below are 21 T cell receptor beta chains sequenced from a single sample in a study of PD-1 blockade in classical Hodgkin lymphoma. Sequenced by immunoSEQ multiplex PCR; TCRdb stores in-frame clones only, minus some. The sample yields around 7,000 clones, about 78% seen once. The time point is: newly diagnosed, previously untreated cHL patient sample. The sequenced material came from peripheral blood mononuclear cells (PBMCs). These receptor sequences come from a human donor with classical Hodgkin lymphoma.

The CDR3 DNA sequence: TGTGCCAGCAGTCCCGGGAGCCCCATCGACGGTGAGCAGTTCTTC. Its translation: CASSPGSPIDGEQFF. The chain is built from TRBV2 and TRBJ2-1, with a weak D call TRBD2 (6 bases). The CDR3 runs to 15 residues. CDR1 is SNHLY, CDR2 FYNNEI, per germline. V lost 5 bases and J 9 bases, leaving 20 bases between the germline ends.

V gene TRBV2 combines with J gene TRBJ2-2, with D tentatively TRBD1 or TRBD2 (5 bases each). CDR3 length: 14 amino acids. V was shortened by 3 bases and J by 8 bases, with 13 bases between the two germline ends. Germline values: CDR1 SNHLY, CDR2 FYNNEI. The CDR3 DNA reads TGTGCCAGCAGTGAGGGGGTGACGGTTGGGGAGCTGTTTTTT. Translating it yields CASSEGVTVGELFF.

The V gene is TRBV2, the J gene TRBJ2-1; 7 positions match TRBD1. Looked up from germline, CDR1 is SNHLY and CDR2 is FYNNEI. This CDR3 is 14 amino acids long. Germline trimming cut 5 bases from V and 5 bases from J; bases unmatched to any gene: 6. In nucleotides, the CDR3 is TGTGCCAGCAGTTCGACAGGGTTCGACAATGAGCAGTTCTTC. Translation: CASSSTGFDNEQFF.

The rearrangement links TRBV5-1 to TRBJ2-2; possibly TRBD1 for D (6 bases). Germline assignment: CDR1 SGHRS and CDR2 YFSETQ. The CDR3 sequence is 15 residues long. V lost 0 bases, J lost 5 bases, and 11 bases lay in between. The CDR3: CASSLDRVETGELFF. The CDR3 coding sequence is TGCGCCAGCAGCTTGGACAGGGTAGAAACCGGGGAGCTGTTTTTT.

Judged by abundance, this clone is medium-sized. V gene TRBV6-1 combines with J gene TRBJ1-6; a possible D gene is TRBD1 (6 bases). V dropped 3 bases and J dropped 7 bases, with 16 bases sitting between them. Per germline, CDR1 MNHNS and CDR2 SASEGT. The CDR3 has 16 amino acids. DNA of the CDR3: TGTGCCAGCAGTGACCTACAGGGCTATGGGAATTCACCCCTCCACTTT. Amino acids: CASSDLQGYGNSPLHF.

This sequence joins TRBV19 and TRBJ2-3; D may be TRBD1 (6 bases). The germline V gene has CDR1 LNHDA and CDR2 SQIVND (reference sequence). The V and J ends lost 3 bases and 1 base respectively, with 11 bases between them. CDR3 length equals 15 residues. CDR3 sequence reads: CASSMVRGGTDTQYF. Written as DNA, the CDR3 is TGTGCCAGTAGTATGGTCAGGGGAGGCACAGATACGCAGTATTTT.

The chain couples TRBV11-1 to TRBJ2-3; the D gene could be TRBD1 or TRBD2 (5 bases each). Per germline, CDR1 SGHAT and CDR2 FQDESV (reference sequence). V lost 4 bases and J lost 9, with 14 bases in between. This CDR3 has 13 residues. For the CDR3, the DNA is TGTGCCAGCAGCTGGGACCAGGTGGGGACGCAGTATTTT. This sequence encodes CASSWDQVGTQYF.

The chain joins TRBV6-1 to TRBJ1-1; D is uncertain. Germline loops: CDR1 MNHNS, CDR2 SASEGT. Trimming pared 6 bases from V and 3 bases from J, leaving 8 bases between. This CDR3 is 12 amino acids long. This CDR3 reads CASSAMDTEAFF. CDR3 bases: TGTGCCAGCAGCGCAATGGACACTGAAGCTTTCTTT.

DNA of the CDR3: TGTGCCAGCTCACCACAAAGGGAGGAAAAACTGTTTTTT. As protein: CASSPQREEKLFF. The chain uses TRBV18 and TRBJ1-4; D is uncertain. V lost 1 base and J 8 bases, leaving 8 bases between the germline ends. Germline CDR1 reads KGHSH; CDR2 reads LQKENI. The CDR3 extends over 13 amino acids.

The chain uses TRBV7-3 and TRBJ2-2; D uncertain. Germline V gene data show CDR1 as SGHTA and CDR2 as FQGTGA. This CDR3 is 15 amino acids long. V dropped 0 bases and J dropped 5 bases, with 10 bases sitting between them. CDR3 bases: TGTGCCAGCAGCTTAACGGGGTCCCTGACCGGGGAGCTGTTTTTT. Residues: CASSLTGSLTGELFF. Supplemented by reference TRBV7-3 and TRBJ2-2, the full variable domain reads GAGVSQTPSNKVTEKGKYVELRCDPISGHTALYWYRQSLGQGPEFLIYFQGTGAADDSGLPNDRFFAVRPEGSVSTLKIQRTERGDSAVYLCASSLTGSLTGELFFGEGSRLTVL.

This rearrangement joins TRBV7-9 to TRBJ2-7; 7 bases agree with TRBD2. Germline V gene lookup returns CDR1 SEHNR and CDR2 FQNEAQ (reference sequence). Trimming removed 5 bases from V and 3 bases from J; junction bases left unmatched: 4. The CDR3 is made up of 13 amino acids. Here the CDR3 reads CASSGDYHYEQYF. The DNA of the CDR3 is TGTGCCAGCAGCGGGGACTACCACTACGAGCAGTACTTC.

This clone was recorded a few times. The CDR3, as DNA: TGTGCCAGCAGCGTAGGGGGCGGGAGGGGCTCCTACAATGAGCAGTTCTTC. Its translation: CASSVGGGRGSYNEQFF. The chain uses TRBV9 and TRBJ2-1; 9 bases match TRBD2. The CDR3 is 17 residues long. The J segment lost 0 bases and the V segment lost 0 bases, leaving 4 bases of the junction unmatched. Germline-derived CDR1 and CDR2 are SGDLS and YYNGEE.

This clone has a single count. The chain uses TRBV9 and TRBJ2-1; D perhaps matches TRBD2 (5 bases). The CDR3 has 14 residues. V was shortened by 1 base and J by 2 bases, with 7 bases between the two germline ends. Per the germline V gene, CDR1 is SGDLS and CDR2 is YYNGEE. The CDR3 loop reads CASSVTGTYNEQFF. CDR3 DNA: TGTGCCAGCAGCGTAACGGGAACCTACAATGAGCAGTTCTTC.

This chain links TRBV9 with TRBJ2-3; D gene uncertain. CDR3 length equals 15 residues. The V and J ends lost 4 bases and 1 base respectively, with 13 bases between them. Germline values: CDR1 SGDLS, CDR2 YYNGEE. The CDR3 nucleotides read TGTGCCAGCAGCCCCCTCTCTCGGGGCACAGATACGCAGTATTTT. Its protein is CASSPLSRGTDTQYF.

This clone was detected once. The chain couples TRBV14 to TRBJ1-3, with TRBD1 as a possible D gene (5 bases). This CDR3 spans 15 amino acids. Trimming took off 4 bases at V and 4 bases at J, with 14 bases between the two ends. The germline V gene encodes CDR1 SGHDN and CDR2 FVKESK. The CDR3 sequence: CASSPSGFSGNTIYF. The CDR3 DNA reads TGTGCCAGCAGCCCGTCAGGGTTTTCCGGAAACACCATATATTTT.

This rearrangement joins TRBV7-9 to TRBJ2-5; a possible D gene is TRBD1 (6 bases). V lost 7 bases and J 1 base, leaving 10 bases between the germline ends. This CDR3 contains 13 residues. Germline V lookup: CDR1 SEHNR, CDR2 FQNEAQ (reference sequence). CDR3 sequence: CASKLDSQETQYF. The CDR3 DNA reads TGTGCCAGCAAACTGGACAGCCAAGAGACCCAGTACTTC.

Concerning this clone itself: A read error may produce the germline difference seen at one junction end. The chain couples TRBV7-7 to TRBJ2-5; 7 bases match TRBD1. CDR3 size: 14 residues. The germline V gene encodes CDR1 SSHAT and CDR2 FNYEAQ (reference sequence). The CDR3 region is CASSLPGQQETQYF. CDR3 sequence (DNA): TGTGCTAGCAGCTTACCGGGACAGCAAGAGACCCAGTACTTC. Full variable domain (outside the CDR3, taken from reference TRBV7-7 and TRBJ2-5): GAGVSQSPRYKVTKRGQDVTLRCDPISSHATLYWYQQALGQGPEFLTYFNYEAQPDKSGLPSDRFSAERPEGSISTLTIQRTEQRDSAMYRCASSLPGQQETQYFGPGTRLLVL.

The chain recombines TRBV18 with TRBJ2-1; the match to TRBD2 covers 7 bases. Germline lookup yields CDR1 KGHSH and CDR2 LQKENI. Trimming at V came to 3 bases and at J to 5 bases, leaving 13 bases not matched to a gene. The length of the CDR3 is 17 residues. The DNA of the CDR3 is TGTGCCAGCTCACCTCTTATAGCGGGCGGGGTTAACAATGAGCAGTTCTTC. Its protein is CASSPLIAGGVNNEQFF.

The chain is built from TRBV18 and TRBJ2-5; no firm D call. CDR3 length: 14 amino acids. With 5 bases removed from V and 6 bases from J, the gap between germline ends came to 16 bases. Germline values: CDR1 KGHSH, CDR2 LQKENI. CDR3: CASSMDPRRKTQYF. The CDR3 DNA is TGTGCCAGCTCAATGGACCCCCGTAGAAAGACCCAGTACTTC.

This clone has a handful of counts. The genes are TRBV28 and TRBJ2-7, with a possible D match to TRBD1 (6 bases). Trimming took 8 bases from V and 5 from J, leaving 13 bases between them. Germline V gene sequence: CDR1 MDHEN, CDR2 SYDVKM. This CDR3 is 12 amino acids long. The CDR3 sequence is CASRDNYNEQYF. The CDR3, as DNA: TGTGCCAGCCGGGACAATTACAACGAGCAGTACTTC.

The chain uses TRBV4-1 and TRBJ1-6; a possible D gene is TRBD1 (6 bases). V shed 0 bases and J shed 9 bases, with 15 bases lying between them. Germline V CDR1 and CDR2: MGHRA, YSYEKL. The CDR3 length is 16 residues. The CDR3 here is CASSQDPGALGSPLHF. As DNA, the CDR3 is TGCGCCAGCAGCCAAGATCCGGGGGCGTTGGGTTCACCCCTCCACTTT.